This T cell receptor beta chain was sequenced for a study of blood T cell repertoires in COVID-19. The trim removed 6 bases at V and 3 bases at J, leaving 8 bases unmatched. Germline CDR1 and CDR2: SGHRS and YFSETQ. This CDR3 contains 14 residues. Using immunoSEQ multiplex PCR, the repertoire was profiled, and TCRdb retains in-frame clones only, with some absent. This table has over 200,000 clones, around 90% appearing once. Sequencing used peripheral blood. The sequence was obtained from a man in his sixties who had recovered from COVID-19. This chain connects TRBV5-1 to TRBJ1-1, with 7 bases matching TRBD1. The CDR3 here is CASIRTGGDTEAFF. CDR3 DNA sequence: TGCGCCAGCATCCGGACAGGCGGGGACACTGAAGCTTTCTTT.